This passage covers 11 T cell receptor beta chains from one sample sequenced in a study of T cells in women clearing cervical HPV infection. Assay used: immunoSEQ multiplex PCR; TCRdb lists only in-frame clones, some missing. The sample data list roughly 32,000 clones. The sample was blood buffy coat. These receptors all come from a woman between 18 and 69 years old with a cervical HPV16 infection that either progressed to CIN3+ or cleared (not recorded which).

As to this clone: The read gets to within 3 residues of the CDR3 end, and the germline J gene fills in the rest. V and J are TRBV20-1 and TRBJ2-5, with 9 bases identical to TRBD2. Germline loops: CDR1 DFQATT, CDR2 SNEGSKA (reference sequence). The CDR3 runs to 17 residues. Unmatched junction bases numbered 10, after V lost 2 bases and J lost 0 bases. CDR3 bases read: TGCAGTGCTAGAATTCCCGCTAGCGGGACATACCAAGAGACC. Translating gives CSARIPASGTYQET. The whole CDR3 protein reads CSARIPASGTYQETQYF.

A word on this clone: The CDR3 extends 3 residues past the end of the read, so its final part is completed from the germline J gene. The rearrangement uses TRBV18 and TRBJ2-4; D remains ambiguous. The germline V gene encodes CDR1 KGHSH and CDR2 LQKENI. The CDR3 consists of 16 residues. CDR3 in amino acids: CASSPKTSHSPYGQYF. CDR3 DNA, as far as it was read: TGTGCCAGCTCACCTAAGACATCTCACTCCCCCTATGGT.

Regarding this clone: Read coverage stops 3 residues before the CDR3 terminus; the germline J gene supplies the remainder. V gene TRBV2 combines with J gene TRBJ2-7, with 7 bases fitting TRBD2. This CDR3 spans 16 amino acids. Germline V gene lookup returns CDR1 SNHLY and CDR2 FYNNEI. V dropped 0 bases and J dropped 6; count of bases not matched to a gene: 11. The DNA read from the CDR3 is TGTGCCAGCAGTGAAGCGGGCTACCCTGGGACTACCGAG. Its protein product is CASSEAGYPGTTE. The whole CDR3 region reads CASSEAGYPGTTEQYF. Full variable domain (outside the CDR3, taken from reference TRBV2 and TRBJ2-7): EPEVTQTPSHQVTQMGQEVILRCVPISNHLYFYWYRQILGQKVEFLVSFYNNEISEKSEIFDDQFSVERPDGSNFTLKIRSTKLEDSAMYFCASSEAGYPGTTEQYFGPGTRLTVT.

CDR3 region: CASSTGQGADGELFF. The CDR3 DNA, read in part, is TGCGCCAGCAGCACCGGACAGGGGGCGGACGGGGAG. The chain uses TRBV5-1 and TRBJ2-2, with 11 bases lining up with TRBD1. The read finishes 3 residues shy of the CDR3 end, and the germline J gene is used to complete it. There are 15 residues in the CDR3. Germline CDR1 reads SGHRS; CDR2 reads YFSETQ. Trimming cost V 4 bases and J 7 bases; bases outside gene matches: 6.

Comments on this clone: The read terminates 3 residues before the CDR3 end, so the remaining end is supplied by the germline J gene. The chain couples TRBV2 to TRBJ1-5; 9 positions match TRBD1. Germline V gene sequence: CDR1 SNHLY, CDR2 FYNNEI. The V gene end was trimmed by 3 bases and the J gene end by 5 bases; junction bases not matched to a gene: 5. The CDR3 sequence is 15 residues long. The CDR3 reads CASSERTGVYQPQHF. CDR3 DNA, as far as it was read: TGTGCCAGCAGTGAGCGGACAGGGGTCTATCAGCCC.

To note about this clone: Read coverage stops 3 residues before the CDR3 terminus; the germline J gene supplies the remainder. The chain carries TRBV19 and TRBJ2-1; 8 nucleotides align to TRBD2. V dropped 10 bases and J dropped 0; count of bases not matched to a gene: 2. Germline lookup yields CDR1 LNHDA and CDR2 SQIVND (reference sequence). This CDR3 spans 13 amino acids. The CDR3 DNA, read in part, is TGTGCCACAAGCGGGGGCTCCTACAATGAG. It is translated as CATSGGSYNE. The entire CDR3 is CATSGGSYNEQFF.

On this clone itself: Read coverage stops 3 residues before the CDR3 terminus; the germline J gene supplies the remainder. The rearrangement uses TRBV28 and TRBJ2-3; D is possibly TRBD1 (5 bases). The CDR3 has 13 amino acids. CDR1 is MDHEN and CDR2 is SYDVKM in the germline V gene. The sequenced CDR3 bases are TGTGCCAGCAGTTCAGGGAACCAAGAGACG. Translated, it gives CASSSGNQET. The CDR3 as a whole reads CASSSGNQETQYF.

Regarding this clone: The read terminates 3 residues ahead of where the CDR3 ends, so the germline J gene completes it. The J gene is TRBJ2-5, the V gene TRBV20-1; no clear D gene. V was clipped by 3 bases and J by 2 bases, with 7 bases between them. The CDR3 is made up of 12 amino acids. Germline V lookup: CDR1 DFQATT, CDR2 SNEGSKA (reference sequence). The CDR3 spells CSASTRQETQYF. The CDR3 DNA, read in part, is TGCAGTGCTAGTACCAGACAAGAGACC.

With respect to this clone: The read is 3 residues too short to cover the CDR3 end, so that end is filled in from the germline J gene. The gene calls are TRBV20-1 and TRBJ2-2; tentatively, D is TRBD2 (5 bases). Between the trimmed V and J ends, which lost 0 bases and 6 bases, there was a span of 14 bases. This CDR3 comprises 15 residues. Germline V lookup: CDR1 DFQATT, CDR2 SNEGSKA (reference sequence). The CDR3 sequence: CSARDHRGEAGELFF. CDR3 DNA (partial): TGCAGTGCTAGAGATCATCGGGGTGAGGCCGGGGAG.

A note on this clone: The read falls 3 residues short of the CDR3 end, and the missing part is taken from the germline J gene. V is TRBV6-1 and J is TRBJ1-1; tentatively, D is TRBD1 (5 bases). Trimming stripped 4 bases from V and 1 base from J, with 10 bases between. Germline V CDR1 and CDR2: MNHNS, SASEGT. There are 14 residues in the CDR3. CDR3 sequence: CASSANTGNTEAFF. CDR3 bases read: TGTGCCAGCAGTGCAAATACAGGGAACACTGAA.

To note about this clone: The CDR3 end falls 3 residues outside the read, so it is completed with the germline J gene. The gene calls are TRBV2 and TRBJ2-3; 10 nucleotides match TRBD1. With 3 bases clipped from V and 5 bases from J, the junction kept 5 bases outside the gene matches. The CDR3 extends over 15 amino acids. Germline V gene sequence: CDR1 SNHLY, CDR2 FYNNEI. CDR3 DNA, as far as it was read: TGTGCCAGCAGTGAGGACAGGGGGAGTGAAGATACG. Its translation: CASSEDRGSEDT. The full CDR3 is CASSEDRGSEDTQYF.